This T cell receptor beta chain appears in the sequencing data of a study of early T cells in non-severe SARS-CoV-2 infection. This clonotype appeared a few times. CDR3 length: 12 amino acids. Per the germline V gene, CDR1 is DFQATT and CDR2 is SNEGSKA (reference sequence). Trimming cost V 4 bases and J 1 base, with 7 bases left between them. TCRdb re-called the 5' RACE reads with MiXCR, one entry per CDR3 protein. This sample has around 26,000 distinct CDR3 sequences, with roughly 4.8% found just once. V is TRBV20-1 and J is TRBJ1-1; no clear D. This clonotype was obtained from an adult who was a healthcare worker with PCR-confirmed SARS-CoV-2 infection or an uninfected control (not recorded which). Material: whole blood. The CDR3 nucleotides read TGCAGTGCTAAGGAGGGGAACACTGAAGCTTTCTTT. Protein: CSAKEGNTEAFF.